This is a list of T cell receptor beta chains from one sample in a study of shared clonotypes between healthy human individuals. The protocol was immunoSEQ multiplex PCR, while the TCRdb copy is restricted to in-frame clones and leaves out a portion. The sample consists of around 690,000 clones, roughly 88% of them appearing once. The specimen sequenced was memory CD8+ T cells from PBMCs. Receptor source: a man aged 18 to 29 in good health. Some clones in this sample may be carry-over from other donors' samples. The CDR3 runs from the conserved cysteine through the conserved F or W. Each record gives: J gene, V gene, D gene, clone size, CDR3 protein, CDR3 DNA. The D gene is left open where the match is weak. Some rows mark clone size as missing; the rest say once, few, many or name a class of expanded clone.

TRBJ2-7,TRBV7-9,NA,NA,CASSLARLEQYF,TGTGCCAGCAGCTTAGCCCGGTTGGAGCAGTACTTC
TRBJ1-5,TRBV19,NA,NA,CASSIVGSTQPQHF,TGTGCCAGTAGTATAGTCGGGAGCACTCAGCCCCAGCATTTT
TRBJ1-1,TRBV6-5,TRBD1,NA,CASSPQWDRGTEAFF,TGTGCCAGCAGCCCCCAATGGGACAGAGGGACTGAAGCTTTCTTT
TRBJ1-2,TRBV14,NA,NA,CASSHPCTF,TGTGCCAGCAGCCACCCCTGCACCTTC
TRBJ2-3,TRBV5-1,NA,NA,CASSLELGGPDTQYF,TGCGCCAGCAGCTTGGAGCTTGGAGGCCCAGATACGCAGTATTTT
TRBJ1-5,TRBV28,NA,NA,CASSYGLSQPQHF,TGTGCCAGCAGTTATGGGCTTAGTCAGCCCCAGCATTTT
TRBJ1-5,TRBV27,NA,NA,CASSLVGGNQPQHF,TGTGCCAGCAGTTTAGTAGGGGGGAATCAGCCCCAGCATTTT
TRBJ1-2,TRBV5-1,NA,NA,CASSFAGDYGYTF,TGCGCCAGCAGCTTTGCAGGGGACTATGGCTACACCTTC
TRBJ1-1,TRBV29-1,NA,NA,CSVEDRRLNTEAFF,TGCAGCGTTGAAGACCGTAGGCTGAACACTGAAGCTTTCTTT
TRBJ2-7,TRBV28,TRBD1,NA,CASSLWGQGFFLGEQYF,TGTGCCAGCAGTTTATGGGGACAGGGATTTTTCCTCGGCGAGCAGTACTTC
TRBJ2-7,TRBV7-6,NA,NA,CASSPLAYGTPEGHEQYF,TGTGCCAGCAGCCCCCTCGCGTACGGGACTCCCGAAGGGCACGAGCAGTACTTC
TRBJ1-2,TRBV14,TRBD1,NA,CASTSRRDSPSGYTF,TGTGCCAGCACCTCGAGACGGGACAGCCCCAGTGGCTACACCTTC
TRBJ1-2,TRBV11-3,NA,NA,CASSCLVDGGSYGYTF,TGTGCCAGCAGCTGCTTGGTCGATGGAGGGAGCTATGGCTACACCTTC
TRBJ2-3,TRBV4-2,NA,NA,CASSQEGRRQYF,TGTGCCAGCAGCCAAGAGGGTAGACGGCAGTATTTT
TRBJ2-7,TRBV5-1,NA,NA,CASSLGQGSLREQYF,TGCGCCAGCAGCTTGGGTCAGGGGTCACTTAGGGAGCAGTACTTC
TRBJ2-7,TRBV19,TRBD1,once,CASSIWMGQHYEQYF,TGTGCCAGTAGTATATGGATGGGACAGCACTACGAGCAGTACTTC
TRBJ2-2,TRBV10-3,NA,once,CAISDTTRSGAGELFF,TGTGCCATCAGTGACACGACTCGCTCCGGGGCCGGGGAGCTGTTTTTT
TRBJ2-1,TRBV27,TRBD2,NA,CASSLSLAGYNEQFF,TGTGCCAGCAGTTTAAGCCTAGCGGGTTACAATGAGCAGTTCTTC
TRBJ2-1,TRBV11-1,TRBD1,NA,CASSVNYRGPDNEQFF,TGTGCCAGCAGCGTTAACTACAGGGGGCCGGACAATGAGCAGTTCTTC
TRBJ1-1,TRBV5-1,TRBD1,NA,CASRPGTGITEAFF,TGCGCCAGCAGGCCCGGGACAGGGATCACTGAAGCTTTCTTT
TRBJ1-3,TRBV27,NA,NA,CASSLGGGTNTIYF,TGTGCCAGCAGTCTCGGGGGGGGCACAAACACCATATATTTT
TRBJ2-7,TRBV29-1,NA,NA,CSVEPGDSYEQYF,TGCAGCGTTGAGCCAGGGGACTCCTACGAGCAGTACTTC
TRBJ2-7,TRBV27,TRBD1,NA,CASSGGPGTGTYEQYF,TGTGCCAGCAGTGGGGGCCCCGGGACAGGGACTTACGAGCAGTACTTC